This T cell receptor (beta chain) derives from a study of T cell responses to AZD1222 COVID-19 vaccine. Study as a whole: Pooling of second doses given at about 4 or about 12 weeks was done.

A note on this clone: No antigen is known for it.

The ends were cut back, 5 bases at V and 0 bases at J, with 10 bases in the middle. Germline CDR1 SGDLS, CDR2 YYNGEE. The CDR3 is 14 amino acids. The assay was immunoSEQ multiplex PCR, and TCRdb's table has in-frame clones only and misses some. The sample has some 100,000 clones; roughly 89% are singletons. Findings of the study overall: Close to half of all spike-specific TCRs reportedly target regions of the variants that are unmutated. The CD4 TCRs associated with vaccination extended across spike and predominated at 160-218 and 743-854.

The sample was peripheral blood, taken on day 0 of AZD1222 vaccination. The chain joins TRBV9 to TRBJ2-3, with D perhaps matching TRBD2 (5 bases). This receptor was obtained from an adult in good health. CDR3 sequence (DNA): TGTGCCAGCAGTTTCAGAGGGAGCACAGATACGCAGTATTTT. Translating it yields CASSFRGSTDTQYF.